These T cell receptor beta chains were read from a single sample in a study of T cells after yellow fever vaccination. Using its own MiXCR run on the 5' RACE reads, TCRdb lists one record per CDR3 protein. The top ten hold 15% to 20% of the sample, which has hundreds of thousands of distinct CDR3 sequences, roughly a sixth seen once. The sequencing here drew on PBMCs, taken before the yellow fever booster vaccination. All receptors come from a man between 18 and 35 years old who received the YFV17D yellow fever vaccine. The CDR3 runs from the conserved cysteine through the conserved F or W. Rows may omit the clone size; those that give it use once, few, many or a size class.

V gene,J gene,clone size,CDR3 protein
TRBV3-1,TRBJ2-3,.,CASSQAGRADTQYF
TRBV12-5,TRBJ2-7,.,CASGLAGTIYEQYF
TRBV6-5,TRBJ1-2,few,CASSRTQGRVYGYTF
TRBV6-6,TRBJ1-5,few,CASRGDMSNQPQHF
TRBV5-1,TRBJ2-7,few,CASSLAGGVSSYEQYF
TRBV12-3/TRBV12-4,TRBJ2-4,.,CASSFELYIQYF
TRBV4-1,TRBJ2-7,many,CASSQVGRGEQYF
TRBV5-1,TRBJ2-5,.,CASSLSGTAEETQYF
TRBV24-1,TRBJ2-1,.,CATRSGHEQFF
TRBV29-1,TRBJ1-1,few,CSTAPFTGRLNTEAFF
TRBV7-3,TRBJ2-3,.,CASSFPSSGRSTDTQYF
TRBV7-2,TRBJ2-7,many,CASSSQGAVYEQYF
TRBV7-2,TRBJ1-4,.,CASRRQALMKRLFF
TRBV7-2,TRBJ1-2,.,CASSQRQVYGYTF
TRBV7-6,TRBJ1-4,few,CASSLVGQGAEKLFF
TRBV5-1,TRBJ2-5,.,CASSRPRWETQYF
TRBV5-1,TRBJ1-1,few,CASSSRDRGRTEAFF
TRBV10-2,TRBJ2-4,.,CASGGPKNIQYF
TRBV6-4,TRBJ1-5,.,CASSARAWDQPQHF
TRBV10-3,TRBJ2-1,.,CAIMGDSYNEQFF
TRBV7-9,TRBJ2-5,many,CASTPDRLKTQYF
TRBV6-2/TRBV6-3,TRBJ1-2,.,CASSDLPDAGYTF
TRBV5-1,TRBJ2-2,.,CASSFRGLSGDGELFF
TRBV4-1,TRBJ2-5,few,CASSQDTRGEGETQYF
TRBV10-3,TRBJ1-6,few,CAISELDTSPLHF
TRBV12-3/TRBV12-4,TRBJ1-2,.,CASSLSAERHGYTF
TRBV11-2,TRBJ2-3,few,CASSLGSGTDTQYF
TRBV7-6,TRBJ2-5,few,CASASYRGAQETQYF
TRBV20-1,TRBJ1-4,few,CSARGADEKLFF
TRBV18,TRBJ1-6,.,CASSPEKGLYNSPLHF
TRBV12-3/TRBV12-4,TRBJ1-1,.,CASSLSEVTEAFF
TRBV12-3/TRBV12-4,TRBJ2-3,few,CASSLGVLVDTQYF
TRBV21-1,TRBJ2-5,.,CASSAGTGIQETQYF
TRBV9,TRBJ1-1,.,CASSVGGGSEAFF
TRBV27,TRBJ1-1,few,CASSLGPRDPREAFF